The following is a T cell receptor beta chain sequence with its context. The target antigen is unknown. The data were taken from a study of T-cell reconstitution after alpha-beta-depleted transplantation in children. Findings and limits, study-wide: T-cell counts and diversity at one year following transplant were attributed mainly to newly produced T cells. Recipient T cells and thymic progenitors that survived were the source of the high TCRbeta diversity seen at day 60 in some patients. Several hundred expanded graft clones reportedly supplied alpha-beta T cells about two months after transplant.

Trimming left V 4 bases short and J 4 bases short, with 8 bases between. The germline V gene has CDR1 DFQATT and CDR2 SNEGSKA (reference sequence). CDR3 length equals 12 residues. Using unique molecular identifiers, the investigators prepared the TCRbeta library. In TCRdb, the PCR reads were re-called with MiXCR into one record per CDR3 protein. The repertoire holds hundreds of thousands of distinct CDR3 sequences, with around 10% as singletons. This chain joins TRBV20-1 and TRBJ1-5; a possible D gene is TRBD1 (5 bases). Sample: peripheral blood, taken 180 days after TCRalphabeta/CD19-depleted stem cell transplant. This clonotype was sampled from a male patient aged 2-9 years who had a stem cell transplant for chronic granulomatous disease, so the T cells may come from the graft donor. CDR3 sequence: CSAMTANQPQHF. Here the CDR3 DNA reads TGCAGTGCTATGACAGCGAATCAGCCCCAGCATTTT.